Listed below are T cell receptor beta chains from one sample, sequenced in a study of cytomegalovirus exposure and HLA in healthy donors. The repertoire was sequenced with immunoSEQ multiplex PCR; TCRdb's copy has only in-frame clones and lacks some. The sample consists of about 140,000 clones, 80% of them appearing once. Sequenced sample: PBMCs. The receptors originated from a man between 35 and 55 years old in good health and CMV-seronegative. The CDR3 runs from the conserved cysteine through the conserved F or W. The D gene is left open where the match is weak. The size of a clone is reported for some rows only, either as once, few or many, or as a class for expanded clones.

v_gene,j_gene,d_gene,abundance,CDR3nt,CDR3aa
TRBV27,TRBJ2-3,-,-,TGTGCCAGCAGTGGAAAAGGGGGTTTCGCAGATACGCAGTATTTT,CASSGKGGFADTQYF
TRBV5-1,TRBJ2-5,-,-,TGCGCCAGCGGTCCCCTCGGACAGCCTCAAGAGACCCAGTACTTC,CASGPLGQPQETQYF
TRBV9,TRBJ1-3,-,-,TGTGCCAGCAGTGACACAGGTTTCTCTGGAAACACCATATATTTT,CASSDTGFSGNTIYF
TRBV13,TRBJ2-5,TRBD1,-,TGTGCCAGCAGCCCGAGTACGGGACAGGGTGGAGAGACCCAGTACTTC,CASSPSTGQGGETQYF
TRBV6-6,TRBJ2-1,TRBD2,-,TGTGCCAGCGTGAAGACTAGCGGGGGGGCCAAGGAGCAGTTCTTC,CASVKTSGGAKEQFF
TRBV5-6,TRBJ2-3,TRBD1,-,TGTGCCAGCAGCTTAAGACAGGGAGGCACAGATACGCAGTATTTT,CASSLRQGGTDTQYF
TRBV5-6,TRBJ1-4,TRBD1,-,TGTGCCAGCAGTTTACAGGGGCAACTTAGTTTTAATGAAAAACTGTTTTTT,CASSLQGQLSFNEKLFF
TRBV5-6,TRBJ1-3,TRBD1,-,TGTGCCAGCAGCTTGTCCGACAGGGTCCTTCACACCATATATTTT,CASSLSDRVLHTIYF
TRBV27,TRBJ1-5,-,-,TGTGCCAGCGGGGACGGGGGGGGGCGCGTCAATCAGCCCCAGCATTTT,CASGDGGGRVNQPQHF
TRBV29-1,TRBJ2-5,-,-,TGCAGCGTTCGAACTCAAGAGACCCAGTACTTC,CSVRTQETQYF
TRBV28,TRBJ1-2,TRBD1,once,TGTGCCAGCAGTCCCCCAGGGGGACATGGCTACACCTTC,CASSPPGGHGYTF
TRBV5-6,TRBJ1-4,TRBD1,-,TGTGCCAGCAGCTTGGTCGGCAGGGGGCGACCCAATGAAAAACTGTTTTTT,CASSLVGRGRPNEKLFF
TRBV9,TRBJ1-1,TRBD1,-,TGTGCCAGCAGCGGGAGACAGGGTGAGAATGGAGGAGCTTTCTTT,CASSGRQGENGGAFF
TRBV9,TRBJ2-2,-,-,TGTGCCAGCAGCGTAGTAGGAGGGTATGTCACCGGGGAGCTGTTTTTT,CASSVVGGYVTGELFF
TRBV4-3,TRBJ2-7,TRBD1,few,TGCGCCAGCAGCCAATTCGCCGGGACAGGGGAACCCTACGAGCAGTACTTC,CASSQFAGTGEPYEQYF
TRBV27,TRBJ1-5,-,-,TGTGCCAGCAGACTACAGGGTCGGAATCAGCCCCAGCATTTT,CASRLQGRNQPQHF
TRBV12-5,TRBJ2-2,-,-,TGTGCTAGTGGTTTGGTTGCAGGGGCTAACACCGGGGAGCTGTTTTTT,CASGLVAGANTGELFF
TRBV5-1,TRBJ2-5,-,-,TGCGCCAGCAGCTTGGCCTTAGAGACCCAGTACTTC,CASSLALETQYF
TRBV6-6,TRBJ1-6,-,-,TGTGCCAGCAGTCCGCGGGCCTCTAGAGGGTTGTCACCCCTCCACTTT,CASSPRASRGLSPLHF
TRBV9,TRBJ2-5,TRBD1,-,TGTGCCAGCAGCCGACAGGGGGCGGACCAAGAGACCCAGTACTTC,CASSRQGADQETQYF
TRBV21-1,TRBJ2-3,-,-,TGTGCCAGCAGGGTTGGAGAGGGAGGAGATACGCAGTATTTT,CASRVGEGGDTQYF
TRBV18,TRBJ2-3,TRBD2,-,TGTGCCAGCTCTTCGACTAGCGGAAGCACAGATACGCAGTATTTT,CASSSTSGSTDTQYF
TRBV5-4,TRBJ2-2,-,once,TGTGCCAGCACCCCCCGCGGGGCCACCGGGGAGCTGTTTTTT,CASTPRGATGELFF
TRBV5-1,TRBJ2-7,-,few,TGCGCCAGCAGCTTGGAACCTTACGAGCAGTACTTC,CASSLEPYEQYF
TRBV19,TRBJ1-1,-,-,TGTGCCAGTAGTAGGCTGCTCGGGACTGAAGCTTTCTTT,CASSRLLGTEAFF
TRBV12-5,TRBJ2-2,-,-,TGTGCTAGTGGTTTGGGCTACGGGGAGCTGTTTTTT,CASGLGYGELFF
TRBV6-6,TRBJ1-4,-,-,TGTGCCAGCAACAGACCTAATGAAAAACTGTTTTTT,CASNRPNEKLFF
TRBV6-6,TRBJ1-4,-,few,TGTGCCAGCAGTTACGGGGGAGGCGGTGAAAAACTGTTTTTT,CASSYGGGGEKLFF
TRBV7-7,TRBJ2-1,-,-,TGTGCCAGCAGCATGGGAGCTGAGCAGTTCTTC,CASSMGAEQFF
TRBV9,TRBJ2-6,TRBD2,once,TGTGCCAGCAGCGTAAGTCTAGCGGGGGCAACCTCTGGGGCCAACGTCCTGACTTTC,CASSVSLAGATSGANVLTF
TRBV5-1,TRBJ1-1,TRBD1,-,TGCGCCAGCAGCTCGACAGGGGGGAGCGTTAACACTGAAGCTTTCTTT,CASSSTGGSVNTEAFF
TRBV7-8,TRBJ2-1,-,few,TGTGCCAGCAGCCCCCGCCCAGGCAGTTCGGGGAATGAGCAGTTCTTC,CASSPRPGSSGNEQFF
TRBV2,TRBJ2-7,TRBD1,-,TGTGCCAGCAGTGTTGGGACAGGGGTGCGCGAGCAGTACTTC,CASSVGTGVREQYF
TRBV6-5,TRBJ2-1,-,-,TGTGCCAGCAGCGCAGGGGATGATGAGCAGTTCTTC,CASSAGDDEQFF
TRBV5-6,TRBJ2-4,TRBD2,-,TGTGCCAGCAGCACGACTAGCGGTAAAAACATTCAGTACTTC,CASSTTSGKNIQYF
TRBV29-1,TRBJ1-2,TRBD1,-,TGCAGCGTTCGGGACAGCCTTAACTATGGCTACACCTTC,CSVRDSLNYGYTF
TRBV6-6,TRBJ2-2,TRBD1,-,TGTGCCAGCAAAGACGACAGGGGCCTAGGGTCCGGGGAGCTGTTTTTT,CASKDDRGLGSGELFF
TRBV11-3,TRBJ2-2,-,-,TGTGCCAGCAGCTCCCACCTTGAGAGGCATGGCACCGGGGAGCTGTTTTTT,CASSSHLERHGTGELFF